A single sample gave rise to the 5 T cell receptor beta chains below, sequenced in a study of blood T cell repertoires in COVID-19. TCRdb keeps only in-frame clones here, not all; method: immunoSEQ multiplex PCR. The data show 95,000 to 150,000 clones, roughly 70% seen once. The sequenced sample was peripheral blood. The receptors were gathered from a human donor with acute or convalescent COVID-19. The donor label of this sample is uncertain.

This clone was picked up a small number of times. V is TRBV10-2 and J is TRBJ2-3; no definite D call. V dropped 5 bases and J dropped 2 bases, with 8 bases sitting between them. CDR3 length: 13 amino acids. The germline V gene encodes CDR1 WSHSY and CDR2 SAAADI. CDR3 loop: CASSSQFTDTQYF. The CDR3 DNA follows: TGCGCCAGCAGTTCCCAATTCACAGATACGCAGTATTTT.

The chain recombines TRBV7-2 with TRBJ2-5; the match to TRBD2 covers 9 bases. Germline values: CDR1 SGHTA, CDR2 FQGNSA. The CDR3 loop spans 14 amino acids. J lost 5 bases, V lost 3 bases, and 4 bases had no gene match. The CDR3 here is CASSLTSGSETQYF. For the CDR3, the DNA is TGTGCCAGCAGCTTGACTAGCGGTTCGGAGACCCAGTACTTC.

This clone was recorded only once. Within the sample, other DNA sequences also encode this same CDR3. The V gene is TRBV7-9, the J gene TRBJ1-4; 8 bases match TRBD1. Germline lookup yields CDR1 SEHNR and CDR2 FQNEAQ (reference sequence). V was clipped by 1 base and J by 8 bases; unmatched bases: 3. The CDR3 runs to 14 residues. The CDR3: CASSLGTGGEKLFF. The CDR3, as DNA: TGTGCCAGCAGCTTAGGAACAGGGGGGGAAAAACTGTTTTTT.

V and J are TRBV7-9 and TRBJ1-2, with a possible D match to TRBD1 (5 bases). Germline V gene lookup returns CDR1 SEHNR and CDR2 FQNEAQ (reference sequence). The V gene lost 1 base and the J gene lost 6 bases, with 12 bases spanning the gap. The CDR3 sequence is 14 residues long. The CDR3 protein is CASSLEVAGHGYTF. CDR3 bases: TGTGCCAGCAGCTTAGAGGTGGCAGGGCATGGCTACACCTTC.

The chain joins TRBV7-6 to TRBJ2-5; the D gene is possibly TRBD2 (6 bases). Between the trimmed V and J ends, which lost 1 base and 5 bases, there was a span of 14 bases. Germline CDR1 SGHVS, CDR2 FNYEAQ. The CDR3 spans 15 residues. CDR3 region: CASSLEDIRGETQYF. The CDR3 DNA is TGTGCCAGCAGCTTAGAGGACATTCGGGGGGAGACCCAGTACTTC.